Sequencing of this T cell receptor (beta chain) was carried out in a study of shared clonotypes between healthy human individuals. This clone was counted once. Clones were read by immunoSEQ multiplex PCR, and TCRdb kept only the in-frame ones, dropping some. The table has about 2.4 million clones, just over 90% seen once. HIV-negative, healthy adults without recent acute infections or vaccinations were the donors. The junction had 7 bases not matched to a gene; V was cut back by 3 bases and J by 1 base. This CDR3 region has 16 residues. Germline values: CDR1 LNHDA, CDR2 SQIVND (reference sequence). The sequence was collected from a man aged 18 to 29 in good health. The rearrangement links TRBV19 to TRBJ2-7; 9 nucleotides agree with TRBD1. The sample comprised naive CD4+ T cells sorted from blood. Subset denoted: CD45RA+ positively selected. The CDR3, as DNA: TGTGCCAGTAGTATCTCGTCCGGGACAGGGTCCTACGAGCAGTACTTC. Protein product: CASSISSGTGSYEQYF. The whole variable domain, filled in from reference TRBV19 and TRBJ2-7, reads DGGITQSPKYLFRKEGQNVTLSCEQNLNHDAMYWYRQDPGQGLRLIYYSQIVNDFQKGDIAEGYSVSREKKESFPLTVTSAQKNPTAFYLCASSISSGTGSYEQYFGPGTRLTVT.